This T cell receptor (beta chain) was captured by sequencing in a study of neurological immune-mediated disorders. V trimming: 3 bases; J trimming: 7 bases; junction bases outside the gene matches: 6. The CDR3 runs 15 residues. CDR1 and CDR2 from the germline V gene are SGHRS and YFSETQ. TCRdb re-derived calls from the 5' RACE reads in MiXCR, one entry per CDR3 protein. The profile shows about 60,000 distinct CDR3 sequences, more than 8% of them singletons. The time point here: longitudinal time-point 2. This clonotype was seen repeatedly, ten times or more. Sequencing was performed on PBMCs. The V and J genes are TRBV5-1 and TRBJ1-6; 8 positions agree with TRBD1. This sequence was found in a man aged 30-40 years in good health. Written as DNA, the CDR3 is TGCGCCAGCAGCTGGGAGGACAGGGAAAATTCACCCCTCCACTTT. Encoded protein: CASSWEDRENSPLHF.